The T cell receptor (beta chain) under discussion was sequenced for a study of blood T cell repertoires in COVID-19. Assay: immunoSEQ multiplex PCR; the TCRdb copy retains only in-frame clones and omits some. Of 25,000 to 35,000 clones in the sample, roughly 80% were seen once. This sequence originates from a woman aged 55-75 years with acute or convalescent COVID-19. Material: peripheral blood.

CDR3 region: CASSPGTVYGYTF. CDR3 coding DNA: TGTGCCAGCTCTCCCGGGACAGTCTATGGCTACACCTTC. The rearrangement links TRBV18 to TRBJ1-2, with 7 positions matching TRBD1. J lost 4 bases, V lost 6 bases, and 5 bases had no gene match. CDR1 and CDR2 from the germline V gene are KGHSH and LQKENI. The CDR3 has 13 amino acids.